This T cell receptor beta chain was recovered during a study of cytomegalovirus exposure and HLA in healthy donors (dated by TCRdb to about 2017). For the study in its entirety: According to an earlier analysis of several hundred of the donors, some 180 million T cells yielded approximately 120 million unique TCR beta sequences and 276 Gb of sequence data. The study aimed to test whether cataloging public T cell receptors could reveal signatures of past pathogen exposure. To predict cytomegalovirus infection status, the study combined high-throughput TCR immunosequencing, statistical association of individual TCRs with disease status, and machine learning. Using immunosequencing, the study profiled T cell repertoires from 550 to 750 subjects and related those repertoires to cytomegalovirus serostatus. On average, about 200,000 unique TCR beta nucleotide sequences were sequenced per donor among a few hundred genotyped donors of the cohort, with roughly 20% of those sequences being non-productive. Class I and class II HLA loci were covered by the typing at four-digit resolution. Rather than using new phenotypic data, the later analysis identified candidate immune exposures from TCR beta sequences and from how often those sequences occurred across donors. Along with the approximately 700-subject first cohort, a separate validation cohort of over a hundred different subjects was used. The number of typed donors differed by locus: 629-630 for A, B, C, DRB1 and DQB1; approximately 530 for DQA1; 600 to 610 for DPA1; and about 470 for DPB1. Among the roughly 400 genotyped donors, under 90% belonged to the genetic ancestry cluster associated with self-reported Caucasian donors. An early release that covered fewer than 750 HLA-typed donors contained around 300 gigabases of sequencing data and 65 million to 100 million unique TCR sequences. Donor age, sex, ethnicity and CMV serostatus were compiled together with the repertoire data. An earlier analysis of some 500 of the donors applied high-throughput TCR beta sequencing to assess whether each TCR beta V gene segment acted as functional or pseudogenic. A later analysis re-examined previously published TCR beta repertoires from more than 650 donors and added high-resolution HLA genotyping to investigate patterns of TCR occurrence. Roughly 5 DR-DQ haplotypes were handled as single units for association and clustering, since linkage in the cohort was strong. In a later genetic analysis, genome-wide SNP genotypes for about 55% of the roughly 700 donors were used, and that subset was treated as a discovery cohort. All discovery cohort repertoires had been generated on a single sequencing platform. General conclusions and limits of the study: In a later analysis, TCR association rates were found to vary across HLA loci, with the most associated TCRs seen for DRB1 alleles and the fewest for HLA-C alleles. Compared with equally common non-associated chains, HLA-associated TCR beta chains in a later analysis were more clonally expanded and had lower generation probabilities. A later analysis reported that several top co-occurrence clusters appeared linked to parvovirus B19, influenza, CMV and Epstein-Barr virus. According to the authors, the approach could potentially be generalized to other disease states and immunological phenotypes. Sequencing depth was assumed to be roughly uniform across donors in the presence/absence analyses, though that assumption may not hold. Three of the identified cytomegalovirus-associated TCR beta chains were confirmed in vitro to be specific for cytomegalovirus antigens. In a later analysis, most CMV-associated TCR beta chains were found to appear HLA-restricted, with HLA associations seemingly driven largely by CMV exposure. In a later genetic analysis, fewer N-insertions in productive TCRs were reported among donors in an Asian-associated ancestry cluster than the 666-donor mean. A cluster of highly shared sequence variants was judged likely to be a technical artifact of the sequencing pipeline. In a later analysis, some 18,000 TCR beta sequences were associated with specific HLA alleles at a false discovery rate of 0.05. A further reported finding was that TCR beta sequences accurately predicted the HLA-A and HLA-B alleles for most subjects in the first cohort. In an earlier analysis of fewer than 750 of the donors, most TCR beta V segments were observed in productive rearrangements about 87% or about 30% of the time, broadly matching IMGT annotations. CMV serostatus was the only immune exposure information available for the cohort. Roughly 15 rarely observed V segments, including chromosome 9 orphons, were excluded from the earlier analysis of a few hundred of the donors because counts were too low. Some IMGT-functional V segments, including TRBV6-2 and TRBV6-3, could not be distinguished by the 87-base-pair reads and were therefore excluded. Linkage disequilibrium might explain the correlated functional status among segregating V segments, but an unknown experimental factor could not be excluded. The classifier was reported to diagnose cytomegalovirus status with high specificity and sensitivity in both the original cohort and the validation cohort. This cohort had only TCR beta chains sequenced, and the lack of alpha or paired-chain data limited which features could be detected. V-gene and J-gene trimming of TCR beta chains was associated with a missense DCLRE1C variant in a later genetic analysis, and the association was replicated in an independent cohort. Across donors, most TCR sequences were observed very rarely, whereas some public TCRs were present in many individuals. In the study, around 160 TCR beta chains were listed as associated with cytomegalovirus. HLA typing was unavailable for some donors at each locus, so association tests used only the typed subset. Assigning TCR associations to individual alleles was difficult when HLA alleles, especially DR and DQ, strongly co-occurred.

The library was produced with the immunoSEQ multiplex PCR assay. For the multiplex PCR, a mixture combining 60 forward primers for TCR Vbeta segments and 13 reverse primers for TCR Jbeta segments was used. A multiplex PCR assay on genomic DNA amplified the CDR3 region of rearranged TCR beta genes. The Illumina HiSeq System was used to sequence the amplified TCR beta libraries as 87-base-pair reads. For the original study's pipeline: A later analysis tallied 70 million to 100 million unique TCR beta chains across the 640 or so repertoires, and about 12 million of those chains were shared by two or more donors. A nearest-neighbor algorithm error-corrected the raw reads and collapsed the reads into unique sequences, merging closely related sequences to remove PCR and sequencing errors. V, D and J gene segments were assigned by aligning CDR3 sequences to IMGT reference sequences. For a sequence to be retained, a match of at least six nucleotides to both a V gene segment and a J gene segment was required. Rearrangements were called productive when the CDR3 lacked stop codons and stayed in frame with V and J; all others were non-productive. Following IMGT convention, CDR3 was defined as the stretch from the second conserved V-encoded cysteine to the conserved J-encoded phenylalanine. The earlier analysis of a few hundred of the donors excluded any sequence lacking an unambiguous match to a single V gene segment. In an earlier analysis of more than 500 of the donors, a V segment was called functional when productive rearrangements were above 56.7%, and segregating when the standard deviation between donors exceeded 5%. A statistical classification framework was built to diagnose cytomegalovirus status from the catalog of TCR beta chain sequences. In a later analysis, TCR nucleotide sequences were compared against IMGT/GENE-DB human TR gene sequences so that V and J genes could be assigned. In a later analysis, CDR3 sequences and most-parsimonious VDJ recombination scenarios were assigned using the TCRdist pipeline. In a later analysis, every TCR beta chain was defined by the combination of its CDR3 amino acid sequence and its V-gene family, and reads without a unique V-gene family were dropped. A later analysis removed nearly 600 highly shared, low-generation-probability nucleotide sequences to deal with suspected cross-contamination and a sequencing artifact. In a later analysis, a clonal expansion index was calculated for each public chain from normalized within-repertoire ranks of inferred template counts. In a later analysis, generation probabilities were computed using a VDJ recombination model fitted to out-of-frame rearrangements, and the results were checked against IGoR. In a later analysis, TCR-TCR, TCR-HLA and TCR-CMV co-occurrence was scored with hypergeometric tests, and a repertoire-size bias correction was applied to TCR pairs. A later analysis estimated false discovery rates by permuting HLA or CMV assignments 20 times. In a later analysis, co-occurring TCRs were grouped with DBSCAN, and TCRdist sequence similarity was added when clustering was performed within HLA-allele-positive subsets. Repertoires with fewer than 30,000 or more than 120,000 public chains were left out of co-occurrence clustering, as were a handful of repertoires with anomalous nucleotide sharing. TCRdb holds this immuneACCESS table with in-frame rearrangements only. Some clones are missing; in checked studies, unresolved V genes explain under half, and the rest has no known cause. From that table come the V and J calls and clone size; the DNA was used to work out D and trimming. The sample table lists over 70,000 clones, around 80% of them with a count of one. 2% to 3% of the sample is held by the ten biggest clonotypes.

As regards this clone: The antigen this receptor binds is unknown. No base qualities exist here, and no much larger clone lies one base off it.

The cohort comprised 710 or so healthy bone marrow donors. Cohort members were all nominally healthy when sampled, although unrecorded immune exposures were likely present. The donor was CMV seropositive and belonged to the group of around 300 seropositive cohort members. A peripheral blood sample was provided by each donor, and peripheral blood mononuclear cells were used for TCR beta sequencing. The Qiagen DNeasy Blood Extraction Kit was used to extract genomic DNA from the blood cell samples. Trimming removed 3 bases from V and 5 bases from J, leaving 17 bases between the germline ends. The CDR3 runs 14 residues from the cysteine to the phenylalanine. The only DNA kept is the CDR3, 42 bases in frame from the first base. Sequences SQVTM (CDR1) and ANQGSEA (CDR2) are obtained from the germline V gene.

The sequenced sample consisted of PBMCs. Recombination joined TRBV29-1 with TRBJ2-7; 5 matching bases give a weak D call of TRBD1. The sequence came from a male donor in good health and CMV-seropositive. The CDR3: CSVDQGGTEDEQYF. The DNA is as follows: TGCAGCGTTGACCAGGGTGGTACTGAGGACGAGCAGTACTTC.